This entry lists 27 T cell receptor beta chains sequenced from one sample in a study of PD-1 blockade in classical Hodgkin lymphoma. Brentuximab vedotin exposure varied among the patients, all of whom had relapsed after autologous stem cell transplantation. Only in-frame clones appear in the TCRdb table, and some are missing; sequencing was by immunoSEQ multiplex PCR. Among just over 50,000 clones listed, around 75% were seen once. Here the sequenced sample was peripheral blood mononuclear cells (PBMCs), taken before the second cycle of nivolumab. The source of these receptors is a human donor with classical Hodgkin lymphoma.

This clone was observed a few times. The chain links TRBV9 to TRBJ1-2; D perhaps matches TRBD1 (6 bases). Trimming stripped 5 bases from V and 3 bases from J, with 23 bases between. The CDR3 extends over 17 amino acids. Germline assignment: CDR1 SGDLS and CDR2 YYNGEE. The CDR3 DNA reads TGTGCCAGCAGTATACTAAGTGGGCAGGGGCAGGACTATGGCTACACCTTC. It yields the protein CASSILSGQGQDYGYTF.

Ten or more counts support this clone. The CDR3 reads CASSRLAGGSYEQYF. The CDR3 region has the DNA TGTGCCAGCTCTCGACTAGCGGGAGGATCCTACGAGCAGTACTTC. V and J are TRBV9 and TRBJ2-7, with 13 bases aligning to TRBD2. Per the germline V gene, CDR1 is SGDLS and CDR2 is YYNGEE. V trimming: 7 bases; J trimming: 1 base; junction bases outside the gene matches: 5. There are 15 residues in the CDR3.

Note on this clone: Different DNA sequences within this sample yield the same CDR3. This rearrangement joins TRBV5-1 to TRBJ1-4; TRBD1 is a possible D gene (5 bases). Per germline, CDR1 SGHRS and CDR2 YFSETQ. V was clipped by 1 base and J by 5 bases, with 9 bases between them. This CDR3 is 14 amino acids long. The CDR3 region has the DNA TGCGCCAGCAGCTTGAAAGGGACGAATGAAAAACTGTTTTTT. Residues: CASSLKGTNEKLFF.

Judged by abundance, this clone is medium-sized. The J gene is TRBJ2-5, the V gene TRBV14; D remains ambiguous. V lost 5 bases, J lost 4 bases, and 11 bases lay in between. The germline gives CDR1 SGHDN, CDR2 FVKESK. The CDR3 totals 13 residues. This chain's CDR3 is CASSASLGETQYF. CDR3 in DNA: TGTGCCAGCAGCGCCAGCCTGGGAGAGACCCAGTACTTC.

The V call is TRBV9, the J call TRBJ2-6; D is unclear. Germline V gene data show CDR1 as SGDLS and CDR2 as YYNGEE. The CDR3 has 13 residues. V lost 2 bases, J lost 1 base, and 1 base lay in between. DNA for the CDR3: TGTGCCAGCAGCGTTTCTGGGGCCAACGTCCTGACTTTC. Protein sequence: CASSVSGANVLTF.

The rearrangement links TRBV29-1 to TRBJ1-2, with 8 bases identical to TRBD1. Per the germline V gene, CDR1 is SQVTM and CDR2 is ANQGSEA. There are 13 residues in the CDR3. Trimming at V came to 4 bases and at J to 8 bases, leaving 9 bases not matched to a gene. The CDR3 is CSVGGQGAEGYTF. The CDR3 DNA reads as TGCAGCGTTGGAGGGCAGGGGGCGGAAGGCTACACCTTC. The whole variable domain, filled in from reference TRBV29-1 and TRBJ1-2, reads SAVISQKPSRDICQRGTSLTIQCQVDSQVTMMFWYRQQPGQSLTLIATANQGSEATYESGFVIDKFPISRPNLTFSTLTVSNMSPEDSSIYLCSVGGQGAEGYTFGSGTRLTVV.

In the case of this clone: The same CDR3 can be traced to other DNA sequences in this sample. The J gene is TRBJ1-5, the V gene TRBV18, with D tentatively TRBD1 (5 bases). This CDR3 is built from 16 residues. Germline values: CDR1 KGHSH, CDR2 LQKENI. Trimming stripped 0 bases from V and 4 bases from J, with 13 bases between. In DNA, the CDR3 is TGTGCCAGCTCACCACCGAACGGGCAGGGTAATCAGCCCCAGCATTTT. Residues: CASSPPNGQGNQPQHF.

Many counts were recorded for this clone. The rearrangement uses TRBV5-1 and TRBJ2-2; 7 positions agree with TRBD1. The CDR3 spans 19 residues. V gave up 0 bases and J gave up 2 bases; unmatched junction bases: 13. Germline loops: CDR1 SGHRS, CDR2 YFSETQ. CDR3 residues: CASSLGGQPLRGNTGELFF. CDR3 DNA sequence: TGCGCCAGCAGCTTGGGGGGACAGCCTCTTAGGGGAAACACCGGGGAGCTGTTTTTT.

This clone was seen a few times. The V gene is TRBV25-1, the J gene TRBJ1-1, with TRBD1 matching over 9 bases. This CDR3 contains 16 residues. Per the germline V gene, CDR1 is MGHDK and CDR2 is SYGVNS. The ends lost 4 bases at V and 5 bases at J; junction bases unmatched: 11. CDR3 sequence: CASSVLMGQGGTEAFF. CDR3 bases: TGTGCCAGCAGTGTCTTAATGGGACAGGGTGGAACTGAAGCTTTCTTT.

The J gene is TRBJ1-1, the V gene TRBV27, with unresolved D. CDR3 length: 11 residues. V was cut by 8 bases and J by 10 bases, with 14 bases left in between. Germline V gives CDR1 MNHEY, CDR2 SMNVEV (reference sequence). The CDR3 is CASRGGMVAFF. DNA for the CDR3: TGTGCCAGCCGGGGTGGGATGGTAGCTTTCTTT.

This chain uses TRBV12-5 with TRBJ2-1; 7 bases are shared with TRBD2. The CDR3 extends over 13 amino acids. Unmatched junction bases numbered 3, after V lost 9 bases and J lost 1 base. Germline-derived CDR1 and CDR2 are LGHNT and FRNRAP. The CDR3 protein is CARGGTSYNEQFF. In DNA, the CDR3 is TGTGCTAGGGGAGGGACTTCCTACAATGAGCAGTTCTTC. The variable domain in full, completed from reference TRBV12-5 and TRBJ2-1, reads DARVTQTPRHKVTEMGQEVTMRCQPILGHNTVFWYRQTMMQGLELLAYFRNRAPLDDSGMPKDRFSAEMPDATLATLKIQPSEPRDSAVYFCARGGTSYNEQFFGPGTRLTVL.

This chain joins TRBV9 and TRBJ2-7; D uncertain. V shed 4 bases and J shed 1 base, with 6 bases lying between them. The CDR3 is 12 amino acids. CDR1 and CDR2 (germline): SGDLS, YYNGEE. DNA for the CDR3: TGTGCCAGCAGCTCCCGGTCCTACGAGCAGTACTTC. It codes for CASSSRSYEQYF. The full variable domain, with the rest looked up from reference TRBV9 and TRBJ2-7, is DSGVTQTPKHLITATGQRVTLRCSPRSGDLSVYWYQQSLDQGLQFLIQYYNGEERAKGNILERFSAQQFPDLHSELNLSSLELGDSALYFCASSSRSYEQYFGPGTRLTVT.

This clone occurred a few times. The rearrangement links TRBV4-1 to TRBJ1-2; D is undetermined. V was shortened by 1 base and J by 8 bases, with 20 bases between the two germline ends. The CDR3 runs 16 residues. CDR1 and CDR2 (germline): MGHRA, YSYEKL. The CDR3 nucleotides read TGCGCCAGCAGCCAAGTGATCCGGGCCGACGGTAGGGGCTACACCTTC. This codes for CASSQVIRADGRGYTF.

This rearrangement joins TRBV19 to TRBJ2-5, with D unclear. The CDR3 length is 14 residues. Between the trimmed V and J ends, which lost 4 bases and 5 bases, there was a span of 14 bases. Germline V gene data show CDR1 as LNHDA and CDR2 as SQIVND (reference sequence). DNA for the CDR3: TGTGCCAGTAGTACCGGACGGATTGCGGAGACCCAGTACTTC. It encodes CASSTGRIAETQYF.

This clone was picked up a small number of times. The chain has TRBV6-1 and TRBJ2-2; no definite D call. The length of the CDR3 is 11 residues. Per the germline V gene, CDR1 is MNHNS and CDR2 is SASEGT. Trimming stripped 10 bases from V and 4 bases from J, with 7 bases between. The CDR3, as DNA: TGTGCCATCTGGGTCACCGGGGAGCTGTTTTTT. Protein: CAIWVTGELFF.

This sequence joins TRBV7-3 and TRBJ1-2, with 10 bases identical to TRBD1. This CDR3 is built from 18 residues. Per the germline V gene, CDR1 is SGHTA and CDR2 is FQGTGA. V was pared by 1 base and J by 3 bases, with 11 bases of the junction left unmatched. CDR3 loop: CASSLRGGDRGWDYGYTF. The CDR3 DNA reads TGTGCCAGCAGCTTAAGAGGCGGGGACAGGGGATGGGACTATGGCTACACCTTC.

As for this clone: Other DNA sequences in the same sample also yield this CDR3. The CDR3 sequence is CASSLGGYNEQFF. The CDR3 DNA reads as TGTGCCAGCAGCTTAGGGGGGTACAATGAGCAGTTCTTC. J is TRBJ2-1 and V is TRBV11-3; D is tentatively TRBD1 or TRBD2 (5 bases each). The germline V gene encodes CDR1 SGHNT and CDR2 YENEEA. This CDR3 region has 13 residues. V lost 1 base and J 4 bases, leaving 5 bases between the germline ends.

On this clone: A junction boundary mismatches the germline segment, possibly from a read error. This chain links TRBV7-7 with TRBJ1-5, with a possible D match to TRBD1 (5 bases). Germline V gene lookup returns CDR1 SSHAT and CDR2 FNYEAQ (reference sequence). The CDR3 has 14 residues. CDR3 DNA sequence: TGTGCTAGCAGCTTAACGGGGGTTCATCAGCCCCAGCATTTT. Translation: CASSLTGVHQPQHF.

The chain is built from TRBV6-6 and TRBJ2-1; D uncertain. CDR3 length: 14 amino acids. The ends were cut back, 8 bases at V and 2 bases at J, with 13 bases in the middle. Germline V lookup: CDR1 MNHNY, CDR2 SVGAGI (reference sequence). In DNA form, the CDR3 reads TGTGCCAGCTCCGCCACAGTGACCTACAATGAGCAGTTCTTC. Translation: CASSATVTYNEQFF.

The chain has TRBV7-9 and TRBJ2-2; D remains unclear. The CDR3 sequence is 10 residues long. The germline gives CDR1 SEHNR, CDR2 FQNEAQ (reference sequence). Trimming cost V 6 bases and J 6 bases, with 2 bases left between them. The CDR3 spells CASRAGELFF. The CDR3 DNA sequence: TGTGCCAGCAGAGCCGGGGAGCTGTTTTTT.

J is TRBJ2-1 and V is TRBV19; 9 nucleotides match TRBD2. Looked up from germline, CDR1 is LNHDA and CDR2 is SQIVND (reference sequence). The V segment lost 5 bases and the J segment 8 bases; nucleotides outside the gene matches: 10. The CDR3 has 15 residues. The CDR3 loop reads CASSAASSGKDEQFF. The CDR3 DNA sequence: TGTGCCAGTAGTGCGGCGTCTAGCGGGAAGGATGAGCAGTTCTTC.

The chain carries TRBV7-2 and TRBJ2-7; 9 bases map to TRBD1. Losses at the gene ends were 2 bases for V and 3 bases for J; bases not matched to a gene: 8. The germline CDR1 and CDR2 sequences are SGHTA and FQGNSA. The CDR3 covers 16 residues. The CDR3 loop is CASSLRYGDRDYEQYF. The CDR3, as DNA: TGTGCCAGCAGCTTACGTTATGGGGACAGGGACTACGAGCAGTACTTC.

This rearrangement joins TRBV7-2 to TRBJ2-7; 9 nucleotides agree with TRBD1. CDR3 size: 15 residues. Looked up from germline, CDR1 is SGHTA and CDR2 is FQGNSA. Trimming took 5 bases from V and 4 from J; bases not matched to a gene: 9. CDR3 nucleotides: TGTGCCAGCAGCCAGGGGACAGGGCTAGGGTACGAGCAGTACTTC. It is translated as CASSQGTGLGYEQYF.

The chain combines TRBV28 with TRBJ1-5; no reliable D call. V was shortened by 3 bases and J by 6 bases, with 6 bases between the two germline ends. The CDR3 runs 12 residues. Per germline, CDR1 MDHEN and CDR2 SYDVKM. The DNA of the CDR3 is TGTGCCAGCAGTTTCGGGTTTCAGCCCCAGCATTTT. It translates to CASSFGFQPQHF.

The J gene is TRBJ2-3, the V gene TRBV28; the D gene is possibly TRBD2 (5 bases). The CDR3 is 16 amino acids. V was trimmed by 6 bases and J by 2 bases, leaving 18 bases between them. The germline V gene encodes CDR1 MDHEN and CDR2 SYDVKM. The CDR3 sequence: CASSPGERPITDTQYF. The CDR3, as DNA: TGTGCCAGCAGCCCCGGGGAGCGCCCTATCACAGATACGCAGTATTTT.

The chain is built from TRBV19 and TRBJ1-2, with D tentatively TRBD1 (6 bases). The CDR3 has 13 residues. CDR1 is LNHDA, CDR2 SQIVND, per germline (reference sequence). Trimming took off 7 bases at V and 4 bases at J, with 13 bases between the two ends. CDR3 sequence: CASNGRGGYGYTF. The CDR3 DNA follows: TGTGCCAGTAATGGCAGGGGCGGCTATGGCTACACCTTC.

This clone has just a few counts. The chain recombines TRBV6-1 with TRBJ2-7; no clear D. Per germline, CDR1 MNHNS and CDR2 SASEGT. The CDR3 runs to 13 residues. V lost 3 bases and J 4 bases, leaving 10 bases between the germline ends. The CDR3 here is CASSDRPVYEQYF. DNA of the CDR3: TGTGCCAGCAGTGACAGACCTGTTTACGAGCAGTACTTC.